This T cell receptor (beta chain) was sequenced during a study of T-cell memory formation after mild COVID-19. Germline V CDR1 and CDR2: LGHNA, YSLEER. The V gene end was trimmed by 4 bases and the J gene end by 4 bases; junction bases not matched to a gene: 12. The CDR3 totals 16 residues. Each CDR3 protein is one row after TCRdb ran MiXCR on the 5' RACE reads. The top ten clones hold 22% of a sample with 240,000 or so distinct CDR3 sequences, 8% to 9.5% of them seen once. The source of this sequence is a man aged 18-30 years who had mild COVID-19 (a few samples of this study predate the infection). Cell type and time point are not known. The chain carries TRBV4-3 and TRBJ1-2; 7 nucleotides match TRBD1. Material for sequencing was PBMCs or a T cell subset sorted from them (not recorded which). The CDR3 coding sequence is TGCGCCAGCAGCCCTCGACAGGGTGTCCTGATCTATGGCTACACCTTC. Its translation is CASSPRQGVLIYGYTF.